This record covers a single T cell receptor beta chain. Its specificity is unknown. Separate from the roughly 720-subject first cohort was the roughly 130-subject validation cohort, to which the donors belonged. These data come from a study of cytomegalovirus exposure and HLA in healthy donors. Method: immunoSEQ multiplex PCR; TCRdb's copy keeps in-frame clones and lacks some. The table lists 130,000 to 150,000 clones, 70% to 90% of them singletons. The CDR3 totals 16 residues. Germline lookup yields CDR1 MDHEN and CDR2 SYDVKM. The V and J ends lost 1 base and 4 bases, in that order; junction bases with no gene match: 9. Study observations and caveats: Subsequent analysis of the 100 to 150 validation repertoires found a tendency for first-cohort TCR clusters to co-occur. High sensitivity and specificity were reportedly achieved when the classifier diagnosed cytomegalovirus status.

The TCR sequence derives from a woman aged 18-29 years in good health and CMV-seropositive. V and J are TRBV28 and TRBJ1-1; 7 nucleotides agree with TRBD1. The material sequenced was PBMCs. The CDR3 sequence: CASSLYGTAWGTEAFF. The CDR3, as DNA: TGTGCCAGCAGTTTATATGGGACAGCGTGGGGCACTGAAGCTTTCTTT.